This T cell receptor (beta chain) stems from a study of T cells after yellow fever vaccination. This clonotype was observed a few times. The antigen is undetermined. Study outcomes and limitations: In FACS-sorted repertoires, abundant clonotypes from the bulk population could appear as contaminants. Among primary-vaccination clones, most reappeared after the booster, at about 95% for CD4 and about 90% for CD8. A faster peak, day 5 versus 15, was reached by the weaker secondary response.

Universal primer sites and UMIs were introduced during 5'RACE template-switching synthesis of TCR cDNA. TCRdb ran MiXCR on the 5' RACE reads and lists one entry per CDR3 protein. The table shows around 100,000 distinct CDR3 sequences, with roughly 5.8% occurring only once. V dropped 1 base and J dropped 2 bases, with 10 bases sitting between them. Germline V CDR1 and CDR2: SGHTS, YDEGEE. This CDR3 region has 15 residues. The starting material was CD8+ T cells sorted from PBMCs, obtained 10 days after the yellow fever booster vaccination. The receptor comes from a man aged 18-30 years who received the YFV17D yellow fever vaccine. This rearrangement joins TRBV5-8 to TRBJ2-1; D might be TRBD1 or TRBD2, each matching 6 bases. The CDR3 nucleotides read TGTGCCAGCAGCTTGCACGGGGGCGCCTACAATGAGCAGTTCTTC. This encodes CASSLHGGAYNEQFF.